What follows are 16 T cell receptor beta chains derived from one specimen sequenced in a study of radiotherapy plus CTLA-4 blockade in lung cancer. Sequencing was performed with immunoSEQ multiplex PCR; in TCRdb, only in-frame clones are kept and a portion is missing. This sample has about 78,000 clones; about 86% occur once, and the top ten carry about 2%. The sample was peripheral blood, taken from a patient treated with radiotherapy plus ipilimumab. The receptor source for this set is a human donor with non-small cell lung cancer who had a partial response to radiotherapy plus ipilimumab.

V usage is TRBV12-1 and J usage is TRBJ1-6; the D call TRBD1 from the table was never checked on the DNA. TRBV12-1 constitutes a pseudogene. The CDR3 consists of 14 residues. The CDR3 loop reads CASYGGTETSPLHF. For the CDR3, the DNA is TGTGCCAGCTACGGTGGGACAGAGACTTCACCCCTCCACTTT.

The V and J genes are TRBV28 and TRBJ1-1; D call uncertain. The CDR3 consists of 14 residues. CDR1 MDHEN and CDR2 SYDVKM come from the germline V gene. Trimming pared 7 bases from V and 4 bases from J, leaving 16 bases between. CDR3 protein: CASNLGGGFTEAFF. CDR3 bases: TGTGCCAGCAACCTGGGCGGCGGGTTCACTGAAGCTTTCTTT.

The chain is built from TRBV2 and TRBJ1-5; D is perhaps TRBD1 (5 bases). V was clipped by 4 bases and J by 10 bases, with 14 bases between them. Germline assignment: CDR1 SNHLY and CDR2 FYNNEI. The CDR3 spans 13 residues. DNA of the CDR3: TGTGCCAGCAGTGGAGGCCACAGGAACCCCCAGCATTTT. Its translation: CASSGGHRNPQHF.

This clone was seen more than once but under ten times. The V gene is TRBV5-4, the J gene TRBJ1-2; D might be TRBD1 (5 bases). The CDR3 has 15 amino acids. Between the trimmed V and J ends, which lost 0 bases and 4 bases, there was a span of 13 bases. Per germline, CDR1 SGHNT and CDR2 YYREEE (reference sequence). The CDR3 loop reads CASSLEWGSSYGYTF. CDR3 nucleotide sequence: TGTGCCAGCAGCTTGGAGTGGGGCTCATCCTATGGCTACACCTTC. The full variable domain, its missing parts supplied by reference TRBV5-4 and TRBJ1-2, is ETGVTQSPTHLIKTRGQQVTLRCSSQSGHNTVSWYQQALGQGPQFIFQYYREEENGRGNFPPRFSGLQFPNYSSELNVNALELDDSALYLCASSLEWGSSYGYTFGSGTRLTVV.

The CDR3 spells CASRLGGAGGRLDTGELFF. The CDR3 coding sequence is TGCGCCAGCAGACTAGGCGGGGCGGGGGGCAGATTAGACACCGGGGAGCTGTTTTTT. V and J are TRBV4-1 and TRBJ2-2; 8 bases fit TRBD2. CDR3 size: 19 residues. Germline values: CDR1 MGHRA, CDR2 YSYEKL. The ends lost 6 bases at V and 3 bases at J; junction bases unmatched: 18.

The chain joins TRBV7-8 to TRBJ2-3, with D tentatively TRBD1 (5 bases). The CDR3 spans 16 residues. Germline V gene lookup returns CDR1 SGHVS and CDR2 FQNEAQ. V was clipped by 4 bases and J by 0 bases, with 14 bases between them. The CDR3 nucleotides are TGTGCCAGCAGCTGGGGTGGGGCAGGGAGCACAGATACGCAGTATTTT. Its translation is CASSWGGAGSTDTQYF.

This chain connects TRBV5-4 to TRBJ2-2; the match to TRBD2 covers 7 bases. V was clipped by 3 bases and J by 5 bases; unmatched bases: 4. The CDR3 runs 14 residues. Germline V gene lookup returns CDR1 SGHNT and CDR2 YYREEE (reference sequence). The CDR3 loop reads CASSSEGLTGELFF. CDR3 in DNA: TGTGCCAGCAGCTCGGAGGGACTAACCGGGGAGCTGTTTTTT.

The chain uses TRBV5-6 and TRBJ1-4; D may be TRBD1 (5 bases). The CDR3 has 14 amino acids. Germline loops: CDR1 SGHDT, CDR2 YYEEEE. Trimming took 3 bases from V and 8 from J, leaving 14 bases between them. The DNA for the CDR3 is TGTGCCAGCAGCTCGGCCGGGACTTTAGAAAAACTGTTTTTT. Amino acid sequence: CASSSAGTLEKLFF.

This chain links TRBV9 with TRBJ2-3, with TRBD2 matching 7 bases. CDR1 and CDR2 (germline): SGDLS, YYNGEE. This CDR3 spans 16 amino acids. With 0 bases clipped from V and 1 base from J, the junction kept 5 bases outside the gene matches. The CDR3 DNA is TGTGCCAGCAGCGTAGCTGGGAGGGTGGGCACAGATACGCAGTATTTT. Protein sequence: CASSVAGRVGTDTQYF.

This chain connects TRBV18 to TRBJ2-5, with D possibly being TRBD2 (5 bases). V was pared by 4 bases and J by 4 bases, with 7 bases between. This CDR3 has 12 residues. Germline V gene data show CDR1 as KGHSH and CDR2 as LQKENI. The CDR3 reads CASSRERETQYF. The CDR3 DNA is TGTGCCAGCTCACGGGAGCGAGAGACCCAGTACTTC. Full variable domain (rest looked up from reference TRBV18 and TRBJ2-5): NAGVMQNPRHLVRRRGQEARLRCSPMKGHSHVYWYRQLPEEGLKFMVYLQKENIIDESGMPKERFSAEFPKEGPSILRIQQVVRGDSAAYFCASSRERETQYFGPGTRLLVL.

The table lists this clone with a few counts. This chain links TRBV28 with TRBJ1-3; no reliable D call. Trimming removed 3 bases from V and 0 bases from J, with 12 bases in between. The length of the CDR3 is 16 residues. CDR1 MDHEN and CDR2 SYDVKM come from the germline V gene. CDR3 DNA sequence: TGTGCCAGCAGTTTGCCCGGACTGAACTCTGGAAACACCATATATTTT. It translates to CASSLPGLNSGNTIYF.

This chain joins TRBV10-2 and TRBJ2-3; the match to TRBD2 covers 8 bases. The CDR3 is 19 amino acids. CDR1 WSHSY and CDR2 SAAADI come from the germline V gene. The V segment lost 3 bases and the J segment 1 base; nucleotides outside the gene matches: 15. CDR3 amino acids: CASSDWSGSLVGGTDTQYF. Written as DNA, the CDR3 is TGCGCCAGCAGTGATTGGAGCGGGAGTTTGGTGGGGGGCACAGATACGCAGTATTTT.

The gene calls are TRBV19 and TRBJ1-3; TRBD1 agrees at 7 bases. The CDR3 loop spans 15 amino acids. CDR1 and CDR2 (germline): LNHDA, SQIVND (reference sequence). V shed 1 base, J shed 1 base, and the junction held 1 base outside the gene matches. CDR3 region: CASSIGDRSGNTIYF. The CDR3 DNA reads TGTGCCAGTAGTATAGGGGACAGATCTGGAAACACCATATATTTT.

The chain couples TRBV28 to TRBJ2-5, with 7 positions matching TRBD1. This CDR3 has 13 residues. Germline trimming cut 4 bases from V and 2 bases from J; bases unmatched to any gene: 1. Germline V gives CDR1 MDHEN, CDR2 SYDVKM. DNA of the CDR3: TGTGCCAGCAGTTCGGGACAGCAAGAGACCCAGTACTTC. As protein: CASSSGQQETQYF.

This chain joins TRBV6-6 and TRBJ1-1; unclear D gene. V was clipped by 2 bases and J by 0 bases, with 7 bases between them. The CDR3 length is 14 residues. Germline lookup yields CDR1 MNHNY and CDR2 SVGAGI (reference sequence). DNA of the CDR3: TGTGCCAGCAGTTACGGTGAGATGAACACTGAAGCTTTCTTT. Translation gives CASSYGEMNTEAFF.

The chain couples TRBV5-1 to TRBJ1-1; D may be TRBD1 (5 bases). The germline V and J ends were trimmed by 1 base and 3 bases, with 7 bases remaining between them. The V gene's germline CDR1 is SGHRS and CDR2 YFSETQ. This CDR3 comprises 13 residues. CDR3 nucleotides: TGCGCCAGCAGCTTGTTAGGGGACACTGAAGCTTTCTTT. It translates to CASSLLGDTEAFF.